The clone carrying this T cell receptor (beta chain) was seen a handful of times. The antigen is undetermined. The CDR3 runs 12 residues. Germline V lookup: CDR1 SEHNR, CDR2 FQNEAQ (reference sequence). V was clipped by 5 bases and J by 10 bases, with 12 bases between them. The sample is drawn from a study of blood T cells in healthy people across ages. Donors ranged from about 6 to 95 years old and were healthy Caucasians in Russia. Through a sample-barcoded 5' primer and a J-beta primer mix, a second PCR was run for 7 to 11 cycles. Via MiXCR, TCRdb re-called the 5' RACE reads, giving one row per CDR3 protein. This sample yields 1.5 million to 2 million distinct CDR3 sequences, of which about 50% are seen a single time; roughly 2% belongs to the top ten. Study-wide results and limits: Naive and antigen-experienced cells could not be conclusively compared, given unsorted PBMCs. There was no known CMV status for donors, so expanded clonotype changes were possibly confounded. Versus aged donors, long-lived donors had higher diversity and more naive CD4+ cells.

What was sequenced was blood. The clonotype was recovered from a woman between 40 and 50 years old in good health. This chain uses TRBV7-9 with TRBJ2-1; the D is unclear. For the CDR3, the DNA is TGTGCCAGCAGCCCCTTAGCCGGCGAGCAGTTCTTC. Amino acids: CASSPLAGEQFF.